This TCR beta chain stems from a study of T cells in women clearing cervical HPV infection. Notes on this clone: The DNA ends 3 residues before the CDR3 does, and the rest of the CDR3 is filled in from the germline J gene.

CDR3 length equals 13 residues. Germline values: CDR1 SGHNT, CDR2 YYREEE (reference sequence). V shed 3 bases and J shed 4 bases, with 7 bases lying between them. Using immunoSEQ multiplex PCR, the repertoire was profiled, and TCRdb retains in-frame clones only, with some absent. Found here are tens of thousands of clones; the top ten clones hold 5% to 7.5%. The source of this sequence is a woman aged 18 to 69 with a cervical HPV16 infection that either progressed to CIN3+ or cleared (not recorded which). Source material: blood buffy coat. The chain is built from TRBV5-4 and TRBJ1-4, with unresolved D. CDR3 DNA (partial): TGTGCCAGCAGCTCAGTTGGTAATGAAAAA. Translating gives CASSSVGNEK. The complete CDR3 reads CASSSVGNEKLFF.